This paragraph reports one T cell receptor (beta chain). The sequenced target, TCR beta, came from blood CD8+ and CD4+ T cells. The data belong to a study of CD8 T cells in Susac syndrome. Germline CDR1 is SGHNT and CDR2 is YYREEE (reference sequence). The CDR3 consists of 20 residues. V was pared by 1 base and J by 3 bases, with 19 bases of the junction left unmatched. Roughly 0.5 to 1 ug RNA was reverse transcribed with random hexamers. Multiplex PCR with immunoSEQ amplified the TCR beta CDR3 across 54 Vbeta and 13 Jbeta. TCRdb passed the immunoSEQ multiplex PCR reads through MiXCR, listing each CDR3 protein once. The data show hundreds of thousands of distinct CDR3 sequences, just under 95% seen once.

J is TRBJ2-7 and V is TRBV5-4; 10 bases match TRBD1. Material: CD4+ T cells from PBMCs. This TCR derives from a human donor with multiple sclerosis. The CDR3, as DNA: TGTGCCAGCAGCTTGACCCCGGACAGGGGGTTCCGGCCCCCTGTCTACGAGCAGTACGTC. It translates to CASSLTPDRGFRPPVYEQYV.